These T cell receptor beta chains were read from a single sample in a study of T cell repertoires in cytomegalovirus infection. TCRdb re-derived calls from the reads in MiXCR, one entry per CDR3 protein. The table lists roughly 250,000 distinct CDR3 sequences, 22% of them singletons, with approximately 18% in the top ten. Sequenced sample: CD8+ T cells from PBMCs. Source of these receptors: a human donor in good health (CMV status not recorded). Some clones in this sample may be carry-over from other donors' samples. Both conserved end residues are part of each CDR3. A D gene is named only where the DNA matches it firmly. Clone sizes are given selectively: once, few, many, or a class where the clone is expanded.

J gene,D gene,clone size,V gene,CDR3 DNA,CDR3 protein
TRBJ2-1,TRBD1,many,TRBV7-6,TGTGCCAGCAGCCGCGACAGGGGGCAGTACAATGAGCAGTTCTTC,CASSRDRGQYNEQFF
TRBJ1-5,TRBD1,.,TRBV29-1,TGCAGCGTTGTGGGACAGCCGGATCAGCCCCAGCATTTT,CSVVGQPDQPQHF
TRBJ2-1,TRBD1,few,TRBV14,TGTGCCAGCAGCCAAATGGGACAGGGCTTCTACAATGAGCAGTTCTTC,CASSQMGQGFYNEQFF
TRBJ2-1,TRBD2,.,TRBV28,TGTGCCAGCAGTTTAGGTATCTTTATAGCGGGGGGGGCCCACAATGAGCAGTTCTTC,CASSLGIFIAGGAHNEQFF
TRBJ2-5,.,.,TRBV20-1,TGCAGTGTTACGCTCGGGGGCCTCCAAGAGACCCAGTACTTC,CSVTLGGLQETQYF
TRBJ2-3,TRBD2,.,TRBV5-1,TGCGCCAGCCACGCGGGGGATCTAGTTGCAGATACGCAGTATTTT,CASHAGDLVADTQYF
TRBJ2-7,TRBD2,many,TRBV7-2,TGTGCCAGCAGCTTAGGGGCGGGGGGGCTGAACGAGCAGTACTTC,CASSLGAGGLNEQYF
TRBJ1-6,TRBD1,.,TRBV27,TGTGCCAGCAGTCCGGGACAGGGTTCACCCCTCCACTTT,CASSPGQGSPLHF
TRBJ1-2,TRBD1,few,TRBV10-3,TGTGCCCTCGCACAGGGGGCAAAGGGCTACACCTTC,CALAQGAKGYTF
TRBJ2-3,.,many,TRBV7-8,TGTGCCAGCAGCCCTGGGGGAGATACGCAGTATTTT,CASSPGGDTQYF
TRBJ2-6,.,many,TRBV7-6,TGTGCCAGCAGCTTAGGTGCTGGGGGCGATGCTGGGGCCAACGTCCTGACTTTC,CASSLGAGGDAGANVLTF
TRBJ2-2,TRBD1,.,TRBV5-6,TGTGCCAGCAGCCCTGAGACAGGGATCACCGGGGAGCTGTTTTTT,CASSPETGITGELFF
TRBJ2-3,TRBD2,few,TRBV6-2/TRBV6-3,TGTGCCAGCACCTTAGCGGGGGACACAGATACGCAGTATTTT,CASTLAGDTDTQYF
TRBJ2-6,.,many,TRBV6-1,TGTGCCAGCAGTGAAGCAGTCCGATCCGCCAACGTCCTGACTTTC,CASSEAVRSANVLTF
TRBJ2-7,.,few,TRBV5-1,TGCGCCAGCAGCCAGGACATCACAACACGCGACGAGCAGTACTTC,CASSQDITTRDEQYF
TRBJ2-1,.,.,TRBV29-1,TGCAGCGTTGAAGATGGGTACAATGAGCAGTTCTTC,CSVEDGYNEQFF
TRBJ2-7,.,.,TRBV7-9,TGTGCCAGCAGCTTGGGGGACGCCTACGAGCAGTACTTC,CASSLGDAYEQYF
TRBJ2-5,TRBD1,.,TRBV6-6,TGTGCCAGCAGTTACCCCCGACAGGGGAGGCAAGAGACCCAGTACTTC,CASSYPRQGRQETQYF
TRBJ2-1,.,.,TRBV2,TGTGCCAGCAGGATGACTAGTGGATATGAGCAGTTCTTC,CASRMTSGYEQFF
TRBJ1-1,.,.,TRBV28,TGTGCCAGCAGTCCGTCTTTTGGGAACGGACACTCGGTGAACACTGAAGCTTTCTTT,CASSPSFGNGHSVNTEAFF
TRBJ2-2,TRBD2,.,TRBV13,TGTGCCAGCAGCCCCGCGCCAGCGGGGAGCGGGGAGCTGTTTTTT,CASSPAPAGSGELFF
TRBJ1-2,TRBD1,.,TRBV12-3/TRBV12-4,TGTGCCAGCAGTTCCGGGACAGTCTCTGGCTACACCTTC,CASSSGTVSGYTF
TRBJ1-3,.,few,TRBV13,TGTGCCAGCAGCTTAGGAGCGGGGTTCTCGGGAAACACCATATATTTT,CASSLGAGFSGNTIYF
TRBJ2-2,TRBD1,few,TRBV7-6,TGTGCCAGCAGCTTATTTGGACAGGGAACCGGGGAGCTGTTTTTT,CASSLFGQGTGELFF
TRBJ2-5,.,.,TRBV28,TGTGCCAGCAGGCCCGGCCAACGGGAGACCCAGTACTTC,CASRPGQRETQYF
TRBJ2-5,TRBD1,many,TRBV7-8,TGTGCCAGCAGCCATAGGACAGGGGACCTCCAAGAGACCCAGTACTTC,CASSHRTGDLQETQYF
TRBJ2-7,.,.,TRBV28,TGTGCCAGCACCGAGGGACCTGCCTACGAGCAGTACTTC,CASTEGPAYEQYF
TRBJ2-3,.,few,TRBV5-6,TGTGCCAGCAGCTTGGCCCTAAGGACAGATACGCAGTATTTT,CASSLALRTDTQYF
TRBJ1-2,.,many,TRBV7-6,TGTGCCAGCAGCTCCGAAACAGGGCTACTCTATGGCTACACCTTC,CASSSETGLLYGYTF
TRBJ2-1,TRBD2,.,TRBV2,TGTGCCAGCAGGGGGGGGTCCTACAATGAGCAGTTCTTC,CASRGGSYNEQFF
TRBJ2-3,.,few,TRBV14,TGTGCCAGCAGTATTACGGCTCCGAATACGCAGTATTTT,CASSITAPNTQYF
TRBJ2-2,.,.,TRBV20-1,TGCAGTGCTAGTGGGCCGCCATCCACCGGGGAGCTGTTTTTT,CSASGPPSTGELFF
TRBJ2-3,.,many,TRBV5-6,TGTGCCAGCAGCTTGGTGGTCAACACAGATACGCAGTATTTT,CASSLVVNTDTQYF
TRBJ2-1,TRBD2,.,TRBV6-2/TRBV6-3,TGTGCCAGCAGTTACCCCCGCGGACTAGCGGAACCCCTGGAACACTCCTACAATGAGCAGTTCTTC,CASSYPRGLAEPLEHSYNEQFF
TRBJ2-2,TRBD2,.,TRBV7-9,TGTGCCAGCAGCGGGACTACTTTAACCGGGGAGCTGTTTTTT,CASSGTTLTGELFF
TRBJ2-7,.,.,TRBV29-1,TGCAGCGTTGTGTCAGCCTTTGAGCAGTACTTC,CSVVSAFEQYF
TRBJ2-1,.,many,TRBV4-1,TGCGCCAGCAGCCTCACACGGAGCTCCTACAATGAGCAGTTCTTC,CASSLTRSSYNEQFF
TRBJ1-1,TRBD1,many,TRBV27,TGTGCCAGCAGTTTGGACAGGGCTTGGACTGAAGCTTTCTTT,CASSLDRAWTEAFF
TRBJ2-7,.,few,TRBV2,TGTGCCAGCAGAAAATCCTACGAGCAGTACTTC,CASRKSYEQYF
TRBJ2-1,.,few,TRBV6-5,TGTGCCAGCAGTTACTCGGCGCTAGCGACTGAGCAGTTCTTC,CASSYSALATEQFF
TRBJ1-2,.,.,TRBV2,TGTGCCAGCAGTGAAAGGCAGTATGGCTACACCTTC,CASSERQYGYTF
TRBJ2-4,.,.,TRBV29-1,TGCAGCGTTGTAGTGGGGATCGGGAACATTCAGTACTTC,CSVVVGIGNIQYF
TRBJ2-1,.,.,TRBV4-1,TGCGCCAGCAGCCAAGAGGCCGACAATGAGCAGTTCTTC,CASSQEADNEQFF
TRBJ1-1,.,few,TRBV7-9,TGTGCCAGCAGCGACTTCGGGGGGTCCACTGAAGCTTTCTTT,CASSDFGGSTEAFF
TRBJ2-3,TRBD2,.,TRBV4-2,TGTGCCAGCAGCCAAGAAATAGCGGGGGGCCCCGTGCGCACAGATACGCAGTATTTT,CASSQEIAGGPVRTDTQYF
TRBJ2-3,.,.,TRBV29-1,TGCAGCGTTGAAAAGGGGATGAGCACAGATACGCAGTATTTT,CSVEKGMSTDTQYF
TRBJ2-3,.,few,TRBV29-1,TGCAGCGTCCCGGGGACCAGCACAGATACGCAGTATTTT,CSVPGTSTDTQYF
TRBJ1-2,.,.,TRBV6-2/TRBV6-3,TGTGCCAGCAGTTACGTAGGGGCTGGAAACTATGGCTACACCTTC,CASSYVGAGNYGYTF
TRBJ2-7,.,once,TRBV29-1,TGCAGCGTTGAAGTAGGGGGGCTTTCCTACGAGCAGTACTTC,CSVEVGGLSYEQYF
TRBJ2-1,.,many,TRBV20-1,TGCAGTGCTTGGGGGGAAGGCCCCTACAATGAGCAGTTCTTC,CSAWGEGPYNEQFF
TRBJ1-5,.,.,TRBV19,TGTGCCAGTAGTATGGGAGGAAATTACAATCAGCCCCAGCATTTT,CASSMGGNYNQPQHF